This entry features one TCR beta chain sequence. The antigen remains undetermined. The conserved closing phenylalanine or tryptophan is absent in this CDR3, likely reflecting a read error. No DNA is shown, since the ends of the CDR3 on it are uncertain; the CDR3 is the one TCRdb lists. The data derive from a study of breast tumors, draining lymph nodes, adjacent tissues. Study observations and caveats: The lymph node origin of tumor T cells was framed as consistent with a hypothesis, not demonstrated. Tumors had less TCR diversity than lymph nodes, more than nontumor tissue. Luminal-like breast cancer showed significantly greater tumor-nontumor repertoire similarity than basal-like breast cancer did. Findings are consistent with lymph node origin and intratumoral expansion of most tumor T cells.

TCRdb re-called the multiplex PCR reads through MiXCR, storing one row per CDR3 protein. The sample lists about 20,000 distinct CDR3 sequences; 32% were seen once. The CDR3 length is 13 residues, termini included. The sequence was obtained from a female donor with breast cancer. Some clones in this sample may be carry-over from other donors' samples. The rearrangement links TRBV3-2 to TRBJ1-2. TRBV3-2 is listed as a pseudogene. The sequenced sample consisted of breast tumor tissue. CDR3: CASSQYEAPGREV.